The rows below give T cell receptor beta chains drawn from one sample of a study of blood T cell repertoires in COVID-19. The table came from immunoSEQ multiplex PCR; TCRdb's copy has only in-frame clones and leaves some out. The sample lists around 200,000 clones; 70% to 80% were seen once. Sequencing input: peripheral blood. Every receptor here comes from a man aged 45-65 years who had recovered from COVID-19. Each CDR3 is given with its conserved first and last residue. D genes are given only for firm matches. Where a row states a size, it is once, few, many or the class of an expanded clone; other rows omit it.

v_call,j_call,clone_size,d_call,cdr3_length,cdr3_aa,cdr3_nt
TRBV28,TRBJ2-7,-,-,16,CASSLSAAGSAYEQYF,TGTGCCAGCAGTTTATCAGCCGCGGGGTCAGCCTACGAGCAGTACTTC
TRBV4-1,TRBJ2-3,-,-,15,CASSHTITAADTQYF,TGCGCCAGCAGCCACACGATAACTGCTGCAGATACGCAGTATTTT
TRBV19,TRBJ2-7,-,TRBD2,14,CASSLSGRAGEQYF,TGTGCCAGTAGTCTGAGCGGGAGGGCCGGCGAGCAGTACTTC
TRBV6-5,TRBJ1-4,once,-,12,CASSPSREKLFF,TGTGCCAGCAGCCCGTCGCGTGAAAAACTGTTTTTT
TRBV30,TRBJ2-7,-,TRBD1,12,CAWTGTVNEQYF,TGTGCCTGGACCGGGACAGTTAACGAGCAGTACTTC
TRBV2,TRBJ1-1,-,-,11,CASSGEGLAFF,TGTGCCAGCAGTGGGGAGGGATTAGCTTTCTTT
TRBV19,TRBJ1-4,-,TRBD1,14,CASSEDRGGEKLFF,TGTGCCAGTAGTGAGGACAGGGGTGGCGAAAAACTGTTTTTT
TRBV6-1,TRBJ1-2,-,-,16,CASSEAHWETNYGYTF,TGTGCCAGCAGTGAAGCGCATTGGGAGACTAACTATGGCTACACCTTC
TRBV5-1,TRBJ1-5,-,-,13,CASSLSGNQPQHF,TGCGCCAGCAGCTTGTCTGGCAATCAGCCCCAGCATTTT
TRBV19,TRBJ2-4,-,-,14,CASSIARELNIQYF,TGTGCCAGTAGTATAGCTAGGGAGTTGAACATTCAGTACTTC
TRBV5-4,TRBJ2-2,few,-,16,CASSLAAGLSTGELFF,TGTGCCAGCAGCTTGGCAGCGGGCCTGAGTACCGGGGAGCTGTTTTTT
TRBV30,TRBJ1-2,-,-,12,CAWTGWGSGYTF,TGTGCCTGGACGGGATGGGGTTCTGGCTACACCTTC
TRBV6-5,TRBJ1-5,-,TRBD1,15,CASSYPDRVNQPQHF,TGTGCCAGCAGTTACCCGGACAGGGTAAACCAGCCCCAGCATTTT
TRBV27,TRBJ2-7,-,-,12,CASSPSSYEQYF,TGTGCCAGCAGTCCCAGCTCCTACGAGCAGTACTTC
TRBV25-1,TRBJ1-2,-,TRBD1,14,CASSEAGGNYGYTF,TGTGCCAGCAGTGAGGCAGGGGGCAACTATGGCTACACCTTC
TRBV19,TRBJ2-1,-,TRBD2,15,CASSDPGGRRNEQFF,TGTGCCAGTAGTGATCCGGGGGGTCGTCGCAATGAGCAGTTCTTC
TRBV19,TRBJ2-2,-,-,14,CASRGGAGVGELFF,TGTGCCAGCCGTGGGGGGGCGGGAGTCGGGGAGCTGTTTTTT
TRBV11-2,TRBJ1-2,-,-,14,CASSLDKNRVGYTF,TGTGCCAGCAGCTTAGATAAAAACAGGGTTGGCTACACCTTC
TRBV18,TRBJ2-1,-,TRBD2,16,CASSPPRLAGVSEQFF,TGTGCCAGCTCACCACCGAGGTTAGCGGGAGTTTCTGAGCAGTTCTTC
TRBV29-1,TRBJ2-1,once,TRBD1,15,CSTTLRGQVSREQFF,TGCAGCACAACTCTCAGGGGGCAAGTCTCTCGTGAGCAGTTCTTC
TRBV5-1,TRBJ2-6,-,TRBD1,16,CASSLQGQGIVSVLTF,TGCGCCAGCAGCCTGCAAGGACAGGGTATCGTTTCCGTCCTGACTTTC
TRBV2,TRBJ1-6,-,-,15,CASSEAAGRNSPLHF,TGTGCCAGCAGTGAAGCTGCGGGCCGTAATTCACCCCTCCACTTT
TRBV4-3,TRBJ1-6,-,TRBD1,17,CASSQAPSTGGSSPLHF,TGCGCCAGCAGCCAAGCTCCCTCGACAGGGGGCTCTTCACCCCTCCACTTT
TRBV7-8,TRBJ1-3,-,-,18,CASSLLAPGQSSGNTIYF,TGTGCCAGCAGCTTATTGGCACCGGGACAAAGCTCTGGAAACACCATATATTTT
TRBV27,TRBJ2-1,-,-,15,CASTPAGLRDNEQFF,TGTGCCAGCACCCCCGCAGGTTTGAGGGACAATGAGCAGTTCTTC
TRBV5-1,TRBJ2-1,once,TRBD2,18,CASSVTPGLAGGYNEQFF,TGCGCCAGCAGCGTCACTCCGGGACTAGCGGGAGGATACAATGAGCAGTTCTTC